This entry concerns a single T cell receptor beta chain. Its antigen is still unknown. These data come from a study of identical twins. CDR1 is MNHNS and CDR2 is SASEGT in the germline V gene. Germline trimming cut 6 bases from V and 3 bases from J; bases unmatched to any gene: 6. The CDR3 length is 16 residues. Each cDNA held unique molecular identifiers, and template switching gave it a universal primer site. Each CDR3 protein is one row after TCRdb ran MiXCR on the 5' RACE reads. The table has about 200,000 distinct CDR3 sequences, roughly 15% seen once. Findings of the study overall: Insertion counts were lower in abundant cord blood beta clonotypes, a trend that memory repertoires did not show.

These data were likewise used in another study, on T cells expressing NK-cell markers. That paper states: Serological testing identified seven of the eight sequenced donors as HCMV-seropositive and one as seronegative.

The clonotype originates from a woman aged 18 to 35 in good health. The specimen was CD8+ T cells sorted from blood. V gene TRBV6-1 combines with J gene TRBJ2-5; 14 bases match TRBD2. The CDR3 coding sequence is TGTGCCAGCAGCCGACTAGCGGGAGGGTTCAAAGAGACCCAGTACTTC. Translating gives CASSRLAGGFKETQYF.